A single sample is the source of the 10 T cell receptor beta chains below, sequenced in a study of T-cell memory formation after mild COVID-19. From the 5' RACE reads, TCRdb called clonotypes with MiXCR, one entry per CDR3 protein. The table lists under 300,000 distinct CDR3 sequences, approximately 16% of them singletons. Specimen: PBMCs or a T cell subset sorted from them (not recorded which). The receptors derive from a man between 18 and 35 years old who had mild COVID-19 (a few samples of this study predate the infection). Cell type and time point are not known.

This sequence joins TRBV20-1 and TRBJ2-2, with 8 nucleotides matching TRBD2. The CDR3 is made up of 14 amino acids. Germline values: CDR1 DFQATT, CDR2 SNEGSKA (reference sequence). The junction had 4 bases not matched to a gene; V was cut back by 3 bases and J by 4 bases. Written as DNA, the CDR3 is TGCAGTGCTAGTTCCCTAGCGGGCACCGGGGAGCTGTTTTTT. It yields the protein CSASSLAGTGELFF.

This clonotype came up a few times. The J gene is TRBJ1-2, the V gene TRBV6-2 or TRBV6-3; D not resolved. Germline V lookup: CDR1 MNHEY, CDR2 SVGEGT. Trimming pared 2 bases from V and 3 bases from J, leaving 10 bases between. CDR3 size: 14 residues. CDR3 DNA: TGTGCCAGCAGTTACCCCGGAGGTTACTATGGCTACACCTTC. Its protein product is CASSYPGGYYGYTF.

The rearrangement uses TRBV5-1 and TRBJ2-3; TRBD2 matches 8 bases. The germline V gene encodes CDR1 SGHRS and CDR2 YFSETQ. This CDR3 is built from 14 residues. The junction had 6 bases not matched to a gene; V was cut back by 4 bases and J by 5 bases. As DNA, the CDR3 is TGCGCCAGCAGCGAGGGACTAGTACTAGATACGCAGTATTTT. It yields the protein CASSEGLVLDTQYF.

This clonotype was seen repeatedly, ten times or more. The chain combines TRBV12-3 or TRBV12-4 with TRBJ1-4; D is undetermined. With 4 bases removed from V and 6 bases from J, the gap between germline ends came to 12 bases. The CDR3 contains 14 residues. The CDR3 nucleotides are TGTGCCAGCAGTTCAGGCCCAGCGGATGAAAAACTGTTTTTT. It is translated as CASSSGPADEKLFF.

The V gene is TRBV5-4, the J gene TRBJ1-5; the D gene is possibly TRBD1 (5 bases). Per germline, CDR1 SGHNT and CDR2 YYREEE (reference sequence). V was clipped by 7 bases and J by 0 bases, with 11 bases between them. The CDR3 runs 14 residues. CDR3 amino acids: CASHPGASNQPQHF. In DNA, the CDR3 is TGTGCCAGCCACCCCGGGGCTAGCAATCAGCCCCAGCATTTT.

The chain uses TRBV24-1 and TRBJ2-4, with D hard to call. Germline CDR1 KGHDR, CDR2 SFDVKD. V was pared by 0 bases and J by 8 bases, with 7 bases between. This CDR3 is 13 amino acids long. This CDR3 reads CATSDLGTDIQYF. CDR3 coding DNA: TGTGCCACCAGTGATTTGGGAACGGACATTCAGTACTTC.

The gene calls are TRBV15 and TRBJ2-3; 7 bases fit TRBD1. The junction had 6 bases not matched to a gene; V was cut back by 3 bases and J by 6 bases. The CDR3 extends over 14 amino acids. Per germline, CDR1 LNHNV and CDR2 YYDKDF (reference sequence). The CDR3 region has the DNA TGTGCCACCAGCAGGAAGGGGGCCGGTGATACGCAGTATTTT. As protein: CATSRKGAGDTQYF.

The J gene is TRBJ1-2, the V gene TRBV15; D is unclear. Looked up from germline, CDR1 is LNHNV and CDR2 is YYDKDF (reference sequence). The CDR3 is 14 amino acids. V lost 0 bases and J lost 4, with 9 bases in between. CDR3 in amino acids: CATSRDQLFYGYTF. The CDR3 DNA reads TGTGCCACCAGCAGAGATCAGCTCTTCTATGGCTACACCTTC.

This clonotype has a count of ten or more. The V gene is TRBV5-1, the J gene TRBJ2-1; D is unclear. This CDR3 contains 11 residues. The V gene lost 6 bases and the J gene lost 5 bases, with 6 bases spanning the gap. Germline V gene sequence: CDR1 SGHRS, CDR2 YFSETQ. Here the CDR3 DNA reads TGCGCCAGCATTGCCAACAATGAGCAGTTCTTC. Amino acids: CASIANNEQFF.

This clonotype was found a few times. This CDR3 reads CASSQDASGASTDTQYF. CDR3 in DNA: TGCGCCAGCAGCCAAGATGCTAGCGGGGCTAGCACAGATACGCAGTATTTT. The chain uses TRBV4-1 and TRBJ2-3, with 9 bases fitting TRBD2. Per germline, CDR1 MGHRA and CDR2 YSYEKL. V dropped 0 bases and J dropped 0; count of bases not matched to a gene: 4. The CDR3 totals 17 residues.